Listed below are T cell receptor beta chains from one sample, sequenced in a study of cytomegalovirus exposure and HLA in healthy donors. The assay was immunoSEQ multiplex PCR, and TCRdb's table has in-frame clones only and misses some. This table lists approximately 79,000 clones. The sequenced sample consisted of PBMCs. The receptors shown here come from a man between 40 and 49 years old in good health and CMV-seronegative. CDR3s leave out the opening cysteine and the closing phenylalanine or tryptophan. A D gene is named only where the DNA matches it firmly.

v_gene	j_gene	len	d_gene	CDR3aa
TRBV11-2	TRBJ2-3	13	TRBD1	ASRRGTGQTDTQY
TRBV11-2	TRBJ2-3	16	TRBD2	ASSSFYSASGGTDTQY
TRBV7-9	TRBJ2-2	13	-	ASSLGGVNTGELF
TRBV7-9	TRBJ2-7	14	TRBD1	ASSSGTGTGSYEQY
TRBV7-2	TRBJ2-3	15	-	ASSLGGQLRRTDTQY
TRBV9	TRBJ2-2	12	-	ASSVVRGAGELF
TRBV19	TRBJ1-3	14	-	ASSLTGAQLGNTIY
TRBV11-2	TRBJ2-7	14	-	ASSFTLGGPRYEQY
TRBV19	TRBJ2-7	13	TRBD2	ASSRTSGRSNEQY
TRBV6-1	TRBJ2-5	14	TRBD1	ASSEIGGVGGETQY
TRBV7-9	TRBJ2-3	15	TRBD2	ASSLFRGGASTDTQY
TRBV4-3	TRBJ1-1	11	-	ASSLIKGTEAF
TRBV18	TRBJ1-2	15	TRBD1	ASSLRDRGALGYGYT
TRBV6-5	TRBJ1-1	11	-	ASSPGGNTEAF
TRBV10-3	TRBJ1-1	13	TRBD1	AISRTGGESTEAF
TRBV11-3	TRBJ2-1	13	TRBD1	ASSLGGQGAYEQF
TRBV6-1	TRBJ2-2	13	TRBD2	ASCLSGGGTGELF
TRBV27	TRBJ2-1	15	TRBD2	ASSHLKREGLKNEQF
TRBV6-5	TRBJ1-2	12	TRBD1	ASSYVQGAGGYT
TRBV27	TRBJ2-7	11	-	ASSLKGGYEQY
TRBV6-1	TRBJ2-1	12	TRBD1	ASSVTGQYNEQF
TRBV2	TRBJ1-3	12	-	ASWSEGPGNTIY
TRBV5-6	TRBJ2-2	13	-	ASSFTGDNTGELF
TRBV5-1	TRBJ1-3	12	TRBD1	ASSQDRGTNTIY
TRBV6-1	TRBJ1-1	13	-	ASSDYWPKNTEAF
TRBV30	TRBJ2-3	13	TRBD1	AWGRDRGAADTQY
TRBV30	TRBJ2-5	11	TRBD2	AWRGGSLETQY
TRBV4-2	TRBJ1-2	14	TRBD1	ASSNLQGAMDYGYT
TRBV5-5	TRBJ1-2	12	TRBD1	ASSLDRGLGGYT
TRBV7-9	TRBJ2-5	12	-	ASSLSMGGETQY
TRBV7-9	TRBJ1-4	12	TRBD1	ASSLGQGHEKLF
TRBV4-3	TRBJ2-7	13	TRBD2	ASSQVPLAGYEQY
TRBV18	TRBJ2-7	13	-	ASSPKSGARNEQY
TRBV20-1	TRBJ2-2	9	-	SATPGWELF
TRBV28	TRBJ2-7	9	-	ASLSDYEQY
TRBV6-5	TRBJ2-7	13	-	ASSRSLGGQFEQY
TRBV28	TRBJ1-2	13	TRBD1	ASSLTGGGSYGYT
TRBV11-2	TRBJ2-7	13	TRBD1	ASTRTGQGAYEQY
TRBV5-4	TRBJ2-3	12	-	ASSLVSSTDTQY